This T cell receptor beta chain is from a study of vaccination and CD4 T cells after COVID-19. Study details: The study enrolled six male and four female convalescents, two of whom were Hispanic.

On this clonotype: Its target is not known.

The sample's treatment: roughly 10-day PBMC culture with coronavirus spike peptide pools or control peptides (ViraFEST assay). V lost 1 base and J 0 bases, leaving 6 bases between the germline ends. The CDR3 sequence is 15 residues long. Germline V lookup: CDR1 MNHNS, CDR2 SASEGT. Scientists ran DNA taken from cultured CD4+ T cells through the Oncomine TCR Beta short-read assay for sequencing. Genomic DNA was drawn out of CD4+ T cells grown in culture. TCRdb ran MiXCR on the PCR reads and lists one entry per CDR3 protein. The repertoire holds approximately 15,000 distinct CDR3 sequences, around 48% seen once, with roughly an eighth in the top ten.

The V call is TRBV6-1, the J call TRBJ2-2; D unresolved. This TCR came from a human donor who had recovered from COVID-19. The sequenced sample consisted of CD4+ T cells from blood, cultured in vitro. The DNA of the CDR3 is TGTGCCAGCAGTGAAGGCCTTTCGAACACCGGGGAGCTGTTTTTT. Its translation is CASSEGLSNTGELFF.